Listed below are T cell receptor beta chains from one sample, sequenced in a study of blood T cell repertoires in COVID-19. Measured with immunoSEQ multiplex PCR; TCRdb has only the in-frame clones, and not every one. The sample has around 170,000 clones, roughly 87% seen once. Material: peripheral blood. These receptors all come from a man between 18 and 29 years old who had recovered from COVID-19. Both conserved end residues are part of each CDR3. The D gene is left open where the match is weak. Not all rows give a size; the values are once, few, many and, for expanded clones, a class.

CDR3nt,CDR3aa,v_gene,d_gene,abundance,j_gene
TGCGCCAGCAGCAAGGGAGGAGCGGGAGATGAGCAGTTCTTC,CASSKGGAGDEQFF,TRBV5-1,TRBD2,-,TRBJ2-1
TGTGCCAGCAGTCGCGGGGAGAGTAGGCGGGAGACCCAGTACTTC,CASSRGESRRETQYF,TRBV6-5,-,-,TRBJ2-5
TGTGCCAGCAGTCGGGAGGCCAGGAGCTCTGGAAACACCATATATTTT,CASSREARSSGNTIYF,TRBV5-6,-,-,TRBJ1-3
TGTGCCAGCACCGTGGGCCGGTCACCCCTCCACTTT,CASTVGRSPLHF,TRBV2,-,few,TRBJ1-6
TGTGCCAGCAGTCTAGGACAGGGGAGGACCCAGTACTTC,CASSLGQGRTQYF,TRBV12-3/TRBV12-4,TRBD1,-,TRBJ2-5
TGTGCCAGCAGCAAAGTAGCGGGGACGCCCCGACAAGATACGCAGTATTTT,CASSKVAGTPRQDTQYF,TRBV21-1,-,-,TRBJ2-3
TGTGCCAGCAGCGGGGCAGTTCGTGAGCAGTTCTTC,CASSGAVREQFF,TRBV9,-,once,TRBJ2-1
TGTGCCAGCAGCCTCCCAGGCACTGAAGCTTTCTTT,CASSLPGTEAFF,TRBV11-2,-,-,TRBJ1-1
TGTGCCAGCACCCTAGGGGCTAGCGGGAGGGGAGAGCAGTACTTC,CASTLGASGRGEQYF,TRBV7-2,TRBD2,-,TRBJ2-7
TGTGCCAGCAGCCCAACCCGATTGGTAGCCGGGGAGCTGTTTTTT,CASSPTRLVAGELFF,TRBV7-2,-,-,TRBJ2-2
TGTGCCAGCAGCGGAGGGGCTAGCGCCGCCGGGGCCCAGTACTTC,CASSGGASAAGAQYF,TRBV9,-,-,TRBJ2-5
TGTGCCTGGGGCAGGGTAGATACGCAGTATTTT,CAWGRVDTQYF,TRBV30,-,once,TRBJ2-3
TGCGCCAGCAGCTTGGCGGGGGGGGACTATGGCTACACCTTC,CASSLAGGDYGYTF,TRBV5-1,-,-,TRBJ1-2
TGTGCCAGCTCACCACTAGACACGTACCAAGAGACCCAGTACTTC,CASSPLDTYQETQYF,TRBV18,-,-,TRBJ2-5
TGTGCCAGCAGTCCGACAGGGACTTATGAGCAGTTCTTC,CASSPTGTYEQFF,TRBV28,-,-,TRBJ2-1
TGTGCCAGCAGTTACGGCAGTACCGAGCAGTACTTC,CASSYGSTEQYF,TRBV6-2/TRBV6-3,-,-,TRBJ2-7
TGTGCCTGGAGTGTAGGACTAGCGGGAGTTAAGACCCAGTACTTC,CAWSVGLAGVKTQYF,TRBV30,TRBD2,-,TRBJ2-5
TGTGCCAGCAGTTACTCGTTCGAGGCAGACACTGAAGCTTTCTTT,CASSYSFEADTEAFF,TRBV6-5,-,-,TRBJ1-1
TGTGCCAGCAGTCGGCGACAGACAGATACGCAGTATTTT,CASSRRQTDTQYF,TRBV12-3/TRBV12-4,-,-,TRBJ2-3
TGTGCCAGCACCCCATTCAACAGTGGCGAGCAGTACTTC,CASTPFNSGEQYF,TRBV7-9,-,-,TRBJ2-7
TGTGCCAGCGTTCAGGACAGGGGCACTGAAGCTTTCTTT,CASVQDRGTEAFF,TRBV12-3/TRBV12-4,TRBD1,-,TRBJ1-1
TGTGCCACCAGCGGTAGGGGCAATGAGCAGTTCTTC,CATSGRGNEQFF,TRBV15,-,-,TRBJ2-1
TGTGCCAGCAGCTTGAACAGGGGGAGCTACGAGCAGTACTTC,CASSLNRGSYEQYF,TRBV11-3,TRBD1,-,TRBJ2-7
TGTGCCAGCAGCTTCGGGGACAGCGGACATCAGCCCCAGCATTTT,CASSFGDSGHQPQHF,TRBV5-5,TRBD1,-,TRBJ1-5
TGCAGCGTGTGCTTGGGCGGAGGGACAGATACGCAGTATTTT,CSVCLGGGTDTQYF,TRBV29-1,-,-,TRBJ2-3
TGTGCCAGCAGCGTAGAAGCAGGGGCCTATAATTCACCCCTCCACTTT,CASSVEAGAYNSPLHF,TRBV9,-,-,TRBJ1-6
TGTGCCAGCTCACCAGGGACACATGAAAACACCATATATTTT,CASSPGTHENTIYF,TRBV18,-,-,TRBJ1-3
TGCGCCAGCAGTGACCCCACGGCAGGGAGGGACGAGCAGTACTTC,CASSDPTAGRDEQYF,TRBV5-1,TRBD2,-,TRBJ2-7
TGTGCCAGCAGTCTAAATCGACAGGGTCATCAGCCCCAGCATTTT,CASSLNRQGHQPQHF,TRBV6-5,TRBD1,-,TRBJ1-5